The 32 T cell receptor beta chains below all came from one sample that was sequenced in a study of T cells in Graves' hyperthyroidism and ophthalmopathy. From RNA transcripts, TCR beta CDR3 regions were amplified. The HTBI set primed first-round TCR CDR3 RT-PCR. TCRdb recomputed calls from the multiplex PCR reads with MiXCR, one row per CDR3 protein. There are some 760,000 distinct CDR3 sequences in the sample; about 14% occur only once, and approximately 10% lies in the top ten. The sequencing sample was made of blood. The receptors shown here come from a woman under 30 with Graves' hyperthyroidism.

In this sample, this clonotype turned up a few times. Written as DNA, the CDR3 is TGTGCCAGCAGCAGGACAGGGAGCTCTGGGGCCAACGTCCTGACTTTC. Its translation: CASSRTGSSGANVLTF. The chain links TRBV11-1 to TRBJ2-6, with 8 bases lining up with TRBD1. The CDR3 loop spans 16 amino acids. V lost 5 bases to trimming and J lost 0 bases; unmatched junction nucleotides: 3. CDR1 and CDR2 from the germline V gene are SGHAT and FQDESV (reference sequence).

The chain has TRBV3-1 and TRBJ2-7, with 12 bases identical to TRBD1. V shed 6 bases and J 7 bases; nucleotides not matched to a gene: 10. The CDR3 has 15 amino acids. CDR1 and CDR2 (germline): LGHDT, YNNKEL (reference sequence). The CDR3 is CASSLKGQGAREQYF. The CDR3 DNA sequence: TGTGCCAGCAGTCTAAAGGGACAGGGGGCGCGGGAGCAGTACTTC.

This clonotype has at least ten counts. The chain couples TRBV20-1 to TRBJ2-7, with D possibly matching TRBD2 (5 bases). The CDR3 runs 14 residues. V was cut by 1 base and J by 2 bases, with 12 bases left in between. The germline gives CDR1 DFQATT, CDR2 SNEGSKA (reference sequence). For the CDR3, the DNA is TGCAGTGCTAGAGTTCGGACGCGGGCCTACGAGCAGTACTTC. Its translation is CSARVRTRAYEQYF.

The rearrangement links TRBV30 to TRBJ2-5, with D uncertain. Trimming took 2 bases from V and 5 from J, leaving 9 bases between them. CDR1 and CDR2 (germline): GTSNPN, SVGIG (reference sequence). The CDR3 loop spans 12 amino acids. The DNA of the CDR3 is TGTGCCTGGAGTCGTTTCGGGGAGACCCAGTACTTC. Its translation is CAWSRFGETQYF.

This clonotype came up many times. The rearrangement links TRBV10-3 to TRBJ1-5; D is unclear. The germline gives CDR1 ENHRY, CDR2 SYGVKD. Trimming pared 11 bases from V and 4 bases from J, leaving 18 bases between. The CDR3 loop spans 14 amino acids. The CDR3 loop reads CAAGGERENQPQHF. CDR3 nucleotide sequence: TGTGCCGCCGGAGGAGAGCGGGAGAATCAGCCCCAGCATTTT.

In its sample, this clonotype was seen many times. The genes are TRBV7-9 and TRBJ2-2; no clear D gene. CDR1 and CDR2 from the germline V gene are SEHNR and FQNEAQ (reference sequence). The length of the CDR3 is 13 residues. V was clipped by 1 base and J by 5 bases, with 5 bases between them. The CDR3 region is CASSLDGTGELFF. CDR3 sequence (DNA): TGTGCCAGCAGCTTAGATGGAACCGGGGAGCTGTTTTTT.

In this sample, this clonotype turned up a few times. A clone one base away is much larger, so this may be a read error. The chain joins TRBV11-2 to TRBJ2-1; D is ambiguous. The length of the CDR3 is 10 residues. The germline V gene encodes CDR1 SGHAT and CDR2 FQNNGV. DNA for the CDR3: TGTGCCAGCAGCTATGGTGAGCAGTCCTTC. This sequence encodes CASSYGEQSF.

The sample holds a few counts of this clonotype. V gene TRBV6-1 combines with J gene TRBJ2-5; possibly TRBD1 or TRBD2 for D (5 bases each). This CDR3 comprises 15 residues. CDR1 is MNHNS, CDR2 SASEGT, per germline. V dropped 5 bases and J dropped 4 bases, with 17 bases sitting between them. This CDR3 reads CASSRRGGYRETQYF. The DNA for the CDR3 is TGTGCCAGCAGTCGTCGGGGCGGGTATCGAGAGACCCAGTACTTC.

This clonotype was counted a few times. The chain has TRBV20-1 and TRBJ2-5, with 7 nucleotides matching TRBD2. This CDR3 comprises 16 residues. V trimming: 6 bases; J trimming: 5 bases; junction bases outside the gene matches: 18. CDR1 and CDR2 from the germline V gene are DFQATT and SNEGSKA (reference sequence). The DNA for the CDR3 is TGCAGTGCCCCACGGTTGGGTGGGGCGGGAGACGAGACCCAGTACTTC. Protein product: CSAPRLGGAGDETQYF.

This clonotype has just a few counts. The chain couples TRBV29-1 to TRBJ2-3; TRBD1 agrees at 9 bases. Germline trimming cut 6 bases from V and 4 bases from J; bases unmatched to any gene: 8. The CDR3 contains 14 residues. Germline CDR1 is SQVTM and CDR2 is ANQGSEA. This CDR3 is CSVRDRGKSDTQYF. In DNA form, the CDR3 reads TGCAGCGTCCGAGACAGGGGGAAGTCAGATACGCAGTATTTT.

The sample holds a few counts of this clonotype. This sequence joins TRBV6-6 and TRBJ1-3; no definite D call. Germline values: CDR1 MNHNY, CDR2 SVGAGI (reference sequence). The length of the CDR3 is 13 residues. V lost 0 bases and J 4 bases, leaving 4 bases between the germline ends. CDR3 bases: TGTGCCAGCAGTTACTCGAAAGGAAACACCATATATTTT. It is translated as CASSYSKGNTIYF.

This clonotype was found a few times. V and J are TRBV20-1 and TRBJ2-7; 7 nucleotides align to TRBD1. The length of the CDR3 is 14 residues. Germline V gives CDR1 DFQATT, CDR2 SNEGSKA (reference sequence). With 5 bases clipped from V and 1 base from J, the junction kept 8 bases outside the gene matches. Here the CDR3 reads CSASGTAFSYEQYF. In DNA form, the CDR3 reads TGCAGTGCTTCCGGGACAGCCTTTTCCTACGAGCAGTACTTC.

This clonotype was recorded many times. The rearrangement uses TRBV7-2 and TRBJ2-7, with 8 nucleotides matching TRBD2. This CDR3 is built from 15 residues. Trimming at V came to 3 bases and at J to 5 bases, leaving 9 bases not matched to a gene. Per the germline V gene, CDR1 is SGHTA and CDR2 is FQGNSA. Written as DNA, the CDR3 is TGTGCCAGCAGCTTCTTTGAGCGGGAGTATCACGAGCAGTACTTC. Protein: CASSFFEREYHEQYF.

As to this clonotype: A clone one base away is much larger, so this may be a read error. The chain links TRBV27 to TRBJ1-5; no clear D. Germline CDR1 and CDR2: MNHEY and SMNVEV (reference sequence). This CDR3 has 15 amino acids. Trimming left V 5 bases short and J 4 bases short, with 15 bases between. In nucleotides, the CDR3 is TGTGCCAGCAGTAGATGGGCCCCAAAAAATCAGCCCCAGCATTTT. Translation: CASSRWAPKNQPQHF.

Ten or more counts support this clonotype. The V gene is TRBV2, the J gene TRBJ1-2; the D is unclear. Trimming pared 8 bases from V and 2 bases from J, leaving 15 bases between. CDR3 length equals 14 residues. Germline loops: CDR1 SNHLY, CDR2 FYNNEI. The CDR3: CASYSRAANYGYTF. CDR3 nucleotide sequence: TGTGCCAGCTACTCCCGTGCGGCCAACTATGGCTACACCTTC.

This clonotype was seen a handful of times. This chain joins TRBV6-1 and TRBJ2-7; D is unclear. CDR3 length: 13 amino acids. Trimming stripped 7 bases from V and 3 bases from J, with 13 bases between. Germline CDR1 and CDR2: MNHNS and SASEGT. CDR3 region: CASTPPDRYEQYF. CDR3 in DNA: TGTGCCAGCACCCCCCCTGACCGCTACGAGCAGTACTTC.

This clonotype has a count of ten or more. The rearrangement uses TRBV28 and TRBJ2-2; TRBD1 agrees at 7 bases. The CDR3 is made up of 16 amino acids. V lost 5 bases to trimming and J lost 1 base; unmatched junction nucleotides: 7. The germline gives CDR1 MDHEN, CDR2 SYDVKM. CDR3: CASSPLGTENTGELFF. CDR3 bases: TGTGCCAGCAGTCCTCTAGGGACAGAGAACACCGGGGAGCTGTTTTTT.

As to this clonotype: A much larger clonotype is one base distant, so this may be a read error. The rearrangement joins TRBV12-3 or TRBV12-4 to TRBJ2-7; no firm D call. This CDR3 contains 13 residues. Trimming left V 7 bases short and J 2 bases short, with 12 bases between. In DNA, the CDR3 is TGTGCCAGCAATCTCGGTGGGGCCTACGAGCAGTACTTC. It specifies CASNLGGAYEQYF.

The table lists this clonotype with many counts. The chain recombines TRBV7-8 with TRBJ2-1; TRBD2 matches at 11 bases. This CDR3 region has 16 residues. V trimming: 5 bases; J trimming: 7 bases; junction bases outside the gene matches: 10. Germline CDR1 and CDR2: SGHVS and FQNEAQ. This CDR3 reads CASSQHTSGRANEQFF. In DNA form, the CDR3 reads TGTGCCAGCAGCCAGCATACTAGCGGGAGAGCGAATGAGCAGTTCTTC.

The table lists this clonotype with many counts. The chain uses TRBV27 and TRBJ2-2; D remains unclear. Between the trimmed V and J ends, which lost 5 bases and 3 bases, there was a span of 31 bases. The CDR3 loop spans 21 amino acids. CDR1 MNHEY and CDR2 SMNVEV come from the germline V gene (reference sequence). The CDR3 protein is CASSANHPLSVVRRDTGELFF. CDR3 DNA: TGTGCCAGCAGTGCGAATCATCCATTATCAGTGGTGCGTCGAGACACCGGGGAGCTGTTTTTT.

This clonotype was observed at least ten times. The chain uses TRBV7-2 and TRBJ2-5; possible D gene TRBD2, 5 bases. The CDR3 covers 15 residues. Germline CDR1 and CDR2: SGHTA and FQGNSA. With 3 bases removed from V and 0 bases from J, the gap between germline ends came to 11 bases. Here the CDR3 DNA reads TGTGCCAGCAGCTTGAGTAGCGCCCACCAAGAGACCCAGTACTTC. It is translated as CASSLSSAHQETQYF. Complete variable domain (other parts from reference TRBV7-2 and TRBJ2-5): GAGVSQSPSNKVTEKGKDVELRCDPISGHTALYWYRQSLGQGLEFLIYFQGNSAPDKSGLPSDRFSAERTGGSVSTLTIQRTQQEDSAVYLCASSLSSAHQETQYFGPGTRLLVL.

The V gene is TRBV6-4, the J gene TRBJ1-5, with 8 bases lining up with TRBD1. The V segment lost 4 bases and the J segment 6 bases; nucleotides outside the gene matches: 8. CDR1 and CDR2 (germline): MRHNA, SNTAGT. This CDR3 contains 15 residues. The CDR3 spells CASSGAGGALQPQHF. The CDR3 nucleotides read TGTGCCAGCAGTGGGGCAGGGGGCGCCCTTCAGCCCCAGCATTTT.

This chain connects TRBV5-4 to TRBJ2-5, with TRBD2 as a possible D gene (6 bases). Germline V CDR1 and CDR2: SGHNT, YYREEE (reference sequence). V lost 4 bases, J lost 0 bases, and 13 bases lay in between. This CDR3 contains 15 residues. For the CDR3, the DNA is TGTGCCAGCAGCAACGGAGGCGGGAACCAAGAGACCCAGTACTTC. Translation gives CASSNGGGNQETQYF.

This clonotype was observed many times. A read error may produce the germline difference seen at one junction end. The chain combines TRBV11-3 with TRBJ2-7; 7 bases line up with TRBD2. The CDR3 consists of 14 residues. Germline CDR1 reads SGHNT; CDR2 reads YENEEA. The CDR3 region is CASSPSGDYYGQYF. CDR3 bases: TGTGCCAGCAGCCCATCGGGGGACTACTACGGGCAGTACTTC.

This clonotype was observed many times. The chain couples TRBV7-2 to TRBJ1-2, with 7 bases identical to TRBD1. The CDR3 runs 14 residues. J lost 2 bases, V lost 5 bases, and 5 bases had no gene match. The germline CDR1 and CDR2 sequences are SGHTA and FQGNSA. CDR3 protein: CASSRQQGNYGYTF. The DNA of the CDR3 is TGTGCCAGCAGCCGCCAACAGGGGAACTATGGCTACACCTTC.

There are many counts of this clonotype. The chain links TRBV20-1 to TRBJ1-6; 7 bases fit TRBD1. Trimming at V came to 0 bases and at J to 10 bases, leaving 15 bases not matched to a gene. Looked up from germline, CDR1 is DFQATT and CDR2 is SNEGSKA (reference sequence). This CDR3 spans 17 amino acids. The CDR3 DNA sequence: TGCAGTGCTAGAGACCCCTACCTACAGGGGAGGGGATCACCCCTCCACTTT. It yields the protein CSARDPYLQGRGSPLHF.

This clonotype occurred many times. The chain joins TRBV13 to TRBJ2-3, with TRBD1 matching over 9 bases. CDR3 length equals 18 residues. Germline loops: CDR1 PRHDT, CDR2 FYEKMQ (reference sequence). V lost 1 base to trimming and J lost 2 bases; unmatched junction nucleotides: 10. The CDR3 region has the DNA TGTGCCAGCAGCTTAGTGGTTGGCGGGGACAGGGTCACAGATACGCAGTATTTT. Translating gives CASSLVVGGDRVTDTQYF. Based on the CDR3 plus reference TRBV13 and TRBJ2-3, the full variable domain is AAGVIQSPRHLIKEKRETATLKCYPIPRHDTVYWYQQGPGQDPQFLISFYEKMQSDKGSIPDRFSAQQFSDYHSELNMSSLELGDSALYFCASSLVVGGDRVTDTQYFGPGTRLTVL.

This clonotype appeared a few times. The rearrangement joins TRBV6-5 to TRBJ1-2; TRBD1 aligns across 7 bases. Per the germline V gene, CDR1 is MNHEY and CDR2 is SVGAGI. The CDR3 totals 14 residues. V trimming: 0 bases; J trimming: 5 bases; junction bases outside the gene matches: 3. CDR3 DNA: TGTGCCAGCAGTTACTCCCCGGGACAGTATGGCTACACCTTC. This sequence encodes CASSYSPGQYGYTF.

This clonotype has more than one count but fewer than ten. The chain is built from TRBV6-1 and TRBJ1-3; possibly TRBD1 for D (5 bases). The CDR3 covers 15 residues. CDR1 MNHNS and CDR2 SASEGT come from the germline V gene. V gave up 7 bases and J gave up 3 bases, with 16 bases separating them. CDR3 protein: CASINGAYFGNTIYF. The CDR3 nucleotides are TGTGCCAGCATTAATGGGGCCTACTTTGGAAACACCATATATTTT.

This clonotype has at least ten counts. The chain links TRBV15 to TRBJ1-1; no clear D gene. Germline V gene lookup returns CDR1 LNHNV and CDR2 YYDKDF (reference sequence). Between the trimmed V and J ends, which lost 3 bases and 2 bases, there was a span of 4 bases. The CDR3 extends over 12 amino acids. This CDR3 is CATSRGNTEAFF. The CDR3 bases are TGTGCCACCAGCAGGGGCAACACTGAAGCTTTCTTT.

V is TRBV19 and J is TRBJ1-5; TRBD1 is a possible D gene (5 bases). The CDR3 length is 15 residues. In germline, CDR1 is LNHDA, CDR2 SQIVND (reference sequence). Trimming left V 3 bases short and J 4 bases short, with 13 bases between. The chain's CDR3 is CASSILGLPNQPQHF. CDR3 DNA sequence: TGTGCCAGTAGTATCCTGGGACTCCCTAATCAGCCCCAGCATTTT. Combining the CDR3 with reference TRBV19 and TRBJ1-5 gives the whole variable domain DGGITQSPKYLFRKEGQNVTLSCEQNLNHDAMYWYRQDPGQGLRLIYYSQIVNDFQKGDIAEGYSVSREKKESFPLTVTSAQKNPTAFYLCASSILGLPNQPQHFGDGTRLSIL.

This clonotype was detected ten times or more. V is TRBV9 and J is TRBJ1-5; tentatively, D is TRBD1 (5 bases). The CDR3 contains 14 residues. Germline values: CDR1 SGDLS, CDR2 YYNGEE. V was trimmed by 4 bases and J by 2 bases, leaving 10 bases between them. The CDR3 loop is CASSQGLGNQPQHF. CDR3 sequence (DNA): TGTGCCAGCAGCCAGGGACTCGGCAATCAGCCCCAGCATTTT.